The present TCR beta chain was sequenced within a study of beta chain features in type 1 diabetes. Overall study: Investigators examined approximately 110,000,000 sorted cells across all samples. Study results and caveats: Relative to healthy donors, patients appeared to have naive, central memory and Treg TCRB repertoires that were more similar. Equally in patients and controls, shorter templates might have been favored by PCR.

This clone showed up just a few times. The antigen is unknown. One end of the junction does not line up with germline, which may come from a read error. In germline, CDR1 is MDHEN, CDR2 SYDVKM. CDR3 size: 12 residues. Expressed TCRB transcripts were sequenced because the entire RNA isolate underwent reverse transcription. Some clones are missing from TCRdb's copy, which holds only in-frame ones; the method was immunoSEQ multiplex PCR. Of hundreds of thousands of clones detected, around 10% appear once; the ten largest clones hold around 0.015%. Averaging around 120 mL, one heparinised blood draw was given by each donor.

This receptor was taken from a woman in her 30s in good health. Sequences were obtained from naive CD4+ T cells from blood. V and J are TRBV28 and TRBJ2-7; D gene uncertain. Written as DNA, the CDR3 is TGTGCCAGCAGTTTTTTATCCTCCCCCTCCAGCTTC. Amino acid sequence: CASSFLSSPSSF.